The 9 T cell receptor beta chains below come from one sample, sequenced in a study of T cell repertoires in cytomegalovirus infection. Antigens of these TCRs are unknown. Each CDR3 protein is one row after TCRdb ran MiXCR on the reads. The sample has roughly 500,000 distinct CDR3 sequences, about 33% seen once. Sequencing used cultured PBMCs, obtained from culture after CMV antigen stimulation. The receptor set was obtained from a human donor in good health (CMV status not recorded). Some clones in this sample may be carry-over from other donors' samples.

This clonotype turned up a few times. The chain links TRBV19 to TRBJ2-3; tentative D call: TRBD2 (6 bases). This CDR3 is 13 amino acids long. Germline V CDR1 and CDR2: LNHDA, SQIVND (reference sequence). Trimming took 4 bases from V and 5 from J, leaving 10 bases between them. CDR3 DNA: TGTGCCAGTAGTACGGGACTTGGAGATACGCAGTATTTT. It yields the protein CASSTGLGDTQYF.

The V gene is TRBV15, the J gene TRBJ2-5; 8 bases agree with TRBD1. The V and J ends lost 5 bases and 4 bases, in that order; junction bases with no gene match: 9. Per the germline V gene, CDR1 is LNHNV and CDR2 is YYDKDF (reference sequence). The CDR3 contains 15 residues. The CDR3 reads CATSLTAGGRETQYF. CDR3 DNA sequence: TGTGCCACCAGCTTAACCGCAGGGGGCCGAGAGACCCAGTACTTC.

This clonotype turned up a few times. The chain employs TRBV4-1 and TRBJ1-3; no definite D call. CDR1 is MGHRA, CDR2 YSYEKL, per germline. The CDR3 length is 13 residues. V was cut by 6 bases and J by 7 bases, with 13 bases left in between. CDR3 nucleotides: TGCGCCAGCAGGGAGGGATTTGGGAACACCATATATTTT. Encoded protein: CASREGFGNTIYF.

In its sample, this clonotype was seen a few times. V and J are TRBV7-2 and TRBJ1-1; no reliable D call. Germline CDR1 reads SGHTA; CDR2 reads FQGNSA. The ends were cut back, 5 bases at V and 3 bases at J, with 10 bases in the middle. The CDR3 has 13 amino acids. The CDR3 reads CASSPYADTEAFF. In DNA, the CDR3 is TGTGCCAGCAGCCCCTATGCTGACACTGAAGCTTTCTTT.

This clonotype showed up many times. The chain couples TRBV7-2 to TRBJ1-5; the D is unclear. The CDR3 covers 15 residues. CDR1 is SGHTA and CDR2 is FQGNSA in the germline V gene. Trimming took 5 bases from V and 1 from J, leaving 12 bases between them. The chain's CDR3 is CASSPGSLSNQPQHF. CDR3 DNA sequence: TGTGCCAGCAGCCCCGGGAGTTTGAGCAATCAGCCCCAGCATTTT.

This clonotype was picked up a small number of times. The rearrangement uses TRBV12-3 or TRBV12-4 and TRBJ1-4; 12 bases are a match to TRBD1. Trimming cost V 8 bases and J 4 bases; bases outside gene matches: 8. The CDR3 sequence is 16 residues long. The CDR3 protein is CASGDGTGGYNEKLFF. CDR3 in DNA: TGTGCCAGCGGGGACGGGACAGGGGGCTATAATGAAAAACTGTTTTTT.

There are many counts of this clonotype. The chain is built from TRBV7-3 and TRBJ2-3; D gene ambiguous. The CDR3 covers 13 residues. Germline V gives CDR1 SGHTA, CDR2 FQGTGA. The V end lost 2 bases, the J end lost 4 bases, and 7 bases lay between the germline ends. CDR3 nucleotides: TGTGCCAGCAGCTTAGACCCGTCAGATACGCAGTATTTT. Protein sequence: CASSLDPSDTQYF.

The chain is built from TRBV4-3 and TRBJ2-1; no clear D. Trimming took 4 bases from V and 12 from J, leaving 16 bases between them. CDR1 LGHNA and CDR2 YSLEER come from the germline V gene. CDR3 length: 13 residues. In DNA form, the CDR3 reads TGCGCCAGCAGCCGGCGCAGGTCCCTGGGGCAGTTCTTC. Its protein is CASSRRRSLGQFF.

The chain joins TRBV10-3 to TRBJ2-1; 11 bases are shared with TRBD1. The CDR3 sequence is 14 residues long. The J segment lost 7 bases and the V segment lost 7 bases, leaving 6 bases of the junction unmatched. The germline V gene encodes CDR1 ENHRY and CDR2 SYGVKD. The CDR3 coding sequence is TGTGCCATCAAGGGGACAGGGGGTAAGAATGAGCAGTTCTTC. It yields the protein CAIKGTGGKNEQFF.